This T cell receptor beta chain derives from a study of response to subunit inactivated influenza vaccine. This clonotype appeared many times. Per the germline V gene, CDR1 is DFQATT and CDR2 is SNEGSKA (reference sequence). The length of the CDR3 is 12 residues. V was pared by 2 bases and J by 6 bases, with 10 bases between. In TCRdb, the RT-PCR reads were re-called with MiXCR into one record per CDR3 protein. Of 150,000 or so distinct CDR3 sequences in the sample, about a tenth were seen once. The rearrangement links TRBV20-1 to TRBJ2-5; no firm D call. Material: non-naive T cells sorted from PBMCs, obtained 40 to 50 days after vaccination. The sequence was obtained from a man aged 45-65 years who received an inactivated influenza vaccine. The DNA for the CDR3 is TGCAGTGCTAGACCGAACATGAAGACCCAGTACTTC. Translating it yields CSARPNMKTQYF.